Reported below is one T cell receptor beta chain. Its specificity is not known. These data originate in a study of graft-versus-host responses after intestinal transplantation. Overall study results and limits: Recipient-marrow GvH clones were detected, some having first appeared in ileum or blood.

Using immunoSEQ multiplex PCR, the repertoire was profiled, and TCRdb retains in-frame clones only, with some absent. The sample has approximately 82,000 clones; 91% are singletons. Sequencing used unstimulated CD4+ T cells sorted from spleen or lymph node cells, obtained before intestinal transplant. The receptor comes from a human donor who received an intestinal transplant.

The CDR3 DNA is TGTGCCAGCAGCAAAGCGGGATTAGACAGGTCCCACGAGCAGTACTTC. It encodes CASSKAGLDRSHEQYF. The rearrangement uses TRBV21-1 and TRBJ2-7; the table's D gene call, TRBD1, was not cross checked with the DNA. TRBV21-1 is a recognized pseudogene. The CDR3 contains 16 residues.